This T cell receptor (beta chain) comes out of a study of T cell repertoires in cytomegalovirus infection. As for the study in general: Indicated by public TCR beta signatures were CMV infection and matching HLA type.

This clonotype has at least ten counts. In TCRdb, the reads were re-called with MiXCR into one record per CDR3 protein. The sample has around 280,000 distinct CDR3 sequences; 9.6% are singletons. The CDR3 totals 14 residues. Trimming shortened V by 1 base and J by 4 bases, and 10 bases separated the two germline ends. Germline V gene sequence: CDR1 SGHTA, CDR2 FQGNSA. The TCR was taken from a human donor in good health (CMV status not recorded). Some clones in this sample may be carry-over from other donors' samples. This rearrangement joins TRBV7-2 to TRBJ2-5; the D is unclear. The sample taken for sequencing was PBMCs. CDR3 nucleotides: TGTGCCAGCAGCTTAGGGGCTCGAGGAGAGACCCAGTACTTC. It translates to CASSLGARGETQYF.